Below, 25 T cell receptor beta chains from the same sample are listed, as sequenced in a study of cytomegalovirus exposure and HLA in healthy donors. The study ran its PCR with 60 Vbeta and 13 Jbeta primers. The protocol was immunoSEQ multiplex PCR, while the TCRdb copy is restricted to in-frame clones and leaves out a portion. This sample has some 160,000 clones, with about 72% found just once. The sample comprised PBMCs. These receptor sequences come from a male donor in good health and CMV-seronegative.

The chain couples TRBV13 to TRBJ1-1; no clear D gene. The CDR3 is 14 residues long. V was shortened by 3 bases and J by 5 bases, with 13 bases between the two germline ends. CDR1 is PRHDT and CDR2 is FYEKMQ in the germline V gene (reference sequence). In DNA form, the CDR3 reads TGTGCCAGCAGCTTCGAAGGGAGGAGGACTGAAGCTTTCTTT. It encodes CASSFEGRRTEAFF.

The V call is TRBV9, the J call TRBJ1-4, with 7 bases matching TRBD1. CDR1 is SGDLS, CDR2 YYNGEE, per germline. J gave up 2 bases and V 2 bases, and 0 bases lay outside the gene matches. CDR3 size: 14 residues. The CDR3 loop reads CASSVRGTNEKLFF. CDR3 in DNA: TGTGCCAGCAGCGTCAGGGGGACTAATGAAAAACTGTTTTTT.

The chain recombines TRBV12-5 with TRBJ2-3, with 11 bases identical to TRBD2. The CDR3 has 16 amino acids. Per germline, CDR1 LGHNT and CDR2 FRNRAP. With 1 base clipped from V and 2 bases from J, the junction kept 2 bases outside the gene matches. The CDR3 DNA follows: TGTGCTAGTGGTTTGGGTAGCGGGGGGGTCACAGATACGCAGTATTTT. This encodes CASGLGSGGVTDTQYF.

The J gene is TRBJ1-6, the V gene TRBV28; tentative D call: TRBD1 (5 bases). The CDR3 is made up of 14 amino acids. Between the trimmed V and J ends, which lost 6 bases and 6 bases, there was a span of 12 bases. Germline-derived CDR1 and CDR2 are MDHEN and SYDVKM. CDR3 in DNA: TGTGCCAGCAGAAGGCCGGGACTTAATTCACCCCTCCACTTT. Translating gives CASRRPGLNSPLHF.

The chain has TRBV9 and TRBJ2-3; TRBD2 matches at 8 bases. V dropped 0 bases and J dropped 6; count of bases not matched to a gene: 9. The germline CDR1 and CDR2 sequences are SGDLS and YYNGEE. The CDR3 consists of 16 residues. The CDR3 bases are TGTGCCAGCAGCGTAGCTGTGGCGGGAGGTGGGGATACGCAGTATTTT. Its translation is CASSVAVAGGGDTQYF. The full variable domain, in which reference TRBV9 and TRBJ2-3 provide the parts outside the CDR3, is DSGVTQTPKHLITATGQRVTLRCSPRSGDLSVYWYQQSLDQGLQFLIQYYNGEERAKGNILERFSAQQFPDLHSELNLSSLELGDSALYFCASSVAVAGGGDTQYFGPGTRLTVL.

This sequence joins TRBV4-1 and TRBJ1-3; 7 nucleotides align to TRBD1. The CDR3 is 18 amino acids. Trimming cost V 4 bases and J 1 base; bases outside gene matches: 13. Germline CDR1 and CDR2: MGHRA and YSYEKL. The CDR3 coding sequence is TGCGCCAGCAGCCGCCTGCGGCAGGGGGGAATTTCTGGAAACACCATATATTTT. This sequence encodes CASSRLRQGGISGNTIYF.

The chain uses TRBV7-2 and TRBJ2-7; D possibly corresponds to TRBD1 (5 bases). The germline CDR1 and CDR2 sequences are SGHTA and FQGNSA. The CDR3 runs to 14 residues. V was trimmed by 0 bases and J by 4 bases, leaving 10 bases between them. CDR3 residues: CASSLAWQGYEQYF. CDR3 in DNA: TGTGCCAGCAGCTTAGCTTGGCAGGGTTACGAGCAGTACTTC.

The chain is built from TRBV27 and TRBJ1-1; 10 bases map to TRBD1. The CDR3 is made up of 14 amino acids. V lost 2 bases to trimming and J lost 10 bases; unmatched junction nucleotides: 7. The V gene's germline CDR1 is MNHEY and CDR2 SMNVEV (reference sequence). Written as DNA, the CDR3 is TGTGCCAGCAGTTTAGCAGGGACAGGGGAGGGAGCTTTCTTT. Translated, it gives CASSLAGTGEGAFF.

The chain links TRBV28 to TRBJ2-2; TRBD1 matches at 10 bases. The CDR3 totals 17 residues. Germline assignment: CDR1 MDHEN and CDR2 SYDVKM. The V and J ends lost 3 bases and 6 bases, in that order; junction bases with no gene match: 10. CDR3 loop: CASSLRAGGTGAGELFF. CDR3 DNA: TGTGCCAGCAGTTTGCGGGCCGGGGGGACAGGGGCCGGGGAGCTGTTTTTT.

This clone appeared once. This chain links TRBV7-2 with TRBJ1-1; 9 positions match TRBD1. This CDR3 spans 15 amino acids. With 5 bases clipped from V and 4 bases from J, the junction kept 8 bases outside the gene matches. Germline lookup yields CDR1 SGHTA and CDR2 FQGNSA. As DNA, the CDR3 is TGTGCCAGCAGCCCCACAGGGGGCGCGGGCACTGAAGCTTTCTTT. Protein sequence: CASSPTGGAGTEAFF.

V is TRBV30 and J is TRBJ1-5; 7 bases match TRBD1. CDR3 size: 17 residues. Trimming took 2 bases from V and 0 from J; bases not matched to a gene: 10. Germline loops: CDR1 GTSNPN, CDR2 SVGIG (reference sequence). DNA for the CDR3: TGTGCCTGGAGTCCTGGACAGGCGACTTATAGCAATCAGCCCCAGCATTTT. Protein product: CAWSPGQATYSNQPQHF.

The chain has TRBV5-6 and TRBJ2-3, with TRBD2 matching 12 bases. The V gene's germline CDR1 is SGHDT and CDR2 YYEEEE. V was pared by 6 bases and J by 3 bases, with 5 bases of the junction left unmatched. CDR3 size: 15 residues. The CDR3 DNA sequence: TGTGCCAGCACCCTAGCGGGAGGGCCTACAGATACGCAGTATTTT. This sequence encodes CASTLAGGPTDTQYF.

V and J are TRBV4-2 and TRBJ2-2; no clear D gene. CDR1 and CDR2 (germline): LGHNA, YNFKEQ. CDR3 length equals 14 residues. V lost 0 bases and J lost 5, with 7 bases in between. This chain's CDR3 is CASSQDTVTGELFF. DNA of the CDR3: TGTGCCAGCAGCCAAGATACAGTTACCGGGGAGCTGTTTTTT.

This clone appeared once. This rearrangement joins TRBV30 to TRBJ2-1; weak D call: TRBD2 (5 bases). Between the trimmed V and J ends, which lost 0 bases and 1 base, there was a span of 13 bases. The CDR3 has 16 amino acids. CDR1 and CDR2 from the germline V gene are GTSNPN and SVGIG (reference sequence). The CDR3 nucleotides read TGTGCCTGGAGTGTACCTGGGAGTGGGTCCTACAATGAGCAGTTCTTC. The encoded protein is CAWSVPGSGSYNEQFF.

The V and J genes are TRBV7-6 and TRBJ2-5; 8 nucleotides match TRBD2. CDR3 length: 14 residues. Germline V gives CDR1 SGHVS, CDR2 FNYEAQ. V lost 1 base, J lost 6 bases, and 4 bases stayed unmatched. The CDR3 DNA reads as TGTGCCAGCAGCTTAGATTCGGGGGGGCAGACCCAGTACTTC. Protein product: CASSLDSGGQTQYF.

This clone was picked up a small number of times. The chain links TRBV28 to TRBJ2-7; D remains ambiguous. CDR1 MDHEN and CDR2 SYDVKM come from the germline V gene. Trimming left V 4 bases short and J 4 bases short, with 5 bases between. The CDR3 contains 11 residues. The CDR3 bases are TGTGCCAGCAGTTCACAGTACGAGCAGTACTTC. It encodes CASSSQYEQYF. Full variable domain (outside the CDR3, taken from reference TRBV28 and TRBJ2-7): DVKVTQSSRYLVKRTGEKVFLECVQDMDHENMFWYRQDPGLGLRLIYFSYDVKMKEKGDIPEGYSVSREKKERFSLILESASTNQTSMYLCASSSQYEQYFGPGTRLTVT.

This clone was counted only a few times. This chain uses TRBV6-1 with TRBJ2-1; 7 bases fit TRBD2. CDR1 is MNHNS, CDR2 SASEGT, per germline. The ends lost 4 bases at V and 7 bases at J; junction bases unmatched: 13. CDR3 length equals 16 residues. CDR3 in amino acids: CASSVWASGTGNEQFF. The CDR3 nucleotides read TGTGCCAGCAGTGTTTGGGCGAGCGGGACCGGTAATGAGCAGTTCTTC.

The chain couples TRBV5-1 to TRBJ1-1; 7 bases map to TRBD1. V lost 4 bases and J lost 8; bases outside the gene matches: 8. Per the germline V gene, CDR1 is SGHRS and CDR2 is YFSETQ. This CDR3 has 13 amino acids. CDR3 protein: CASSPGQASEAFF. In DNA form, the CDR3 reads TGCGCCAGCAGCCCAGGACAGGCCTCGGAAGCTTTCTTT.

The V and J genes are TRBV27 and TRBJ2-7; D might be TRBD1 (5 bases). The CDR3 sequence is 14 residues long. Germline V gives CDR1 MNHEY, CDR2 SMNVEV (reference sequence). Between the trimmed V and J ends, which lost 3 bases and 1 base, there was a span of 10 bases. The CDR3 spells CASSFKTASYEQYF. The CDR3 DNA reads as TGTGCCAGCAGTTTCAAGACAGCTTCCTACGAGCAGTACTTC.

The table lists this clone with a count of one. In nucleotides, the CDR3 is TGTGCCAGCAGCTTAAACAGGGGGACTGAAGCTTTCTTT. It encodes CASSLNRGTEAFF. V is TRBV11-3 and J is TRBJ1-1; TRBD1 matches 8 bases. Looked up from germline, CDR1 is SGHNT and CDR2 is YENEEA. Trimming cost V 2 bases and J 5 bases; bases outside gene matches: 1. The CDR3 is 13 amino acids.

V is TRBV10-3 and J is TRBJ2-7, with D maybe TRBD2 (6 bases). The V end was cut by 0 bases, the J end by 2 bases, with 8 bases between. Per the germline V gene, CDR1 is ENHRY and CDR2 is SYGVKD. The CDR3 loop spans 14 amino acids. CDR3 DNA: TGTGCCATCAGTGAGTCGCGGGGCGCCTACGAGCAGTACTTC. Protein: CAISESRGAYEQYF.

The chain uses TRBV29-1 and TRBJ1-5; 9 nucleotides match TRBD1. V gave up 7 bases and J gave up 3 bases; unmatched junction bases: 7. CDR3 length: 14 amino acids. Germline CDR1 and CDR2: SQVTM and ANQGSEA. The CDR3 loop is CSAKGQGPNQPQHF. For the CDR3, the DNA is TGCAGCGCCAAGGGACAGGGTCCCAATCAGCCCCAGCATTTT.

V gene TRBV5-1 combines with J gene TRBJ1-4; TRBD1 matches at 9 bases. This CDR3 spans 19 amino acids. Germline CDR1 reads SGHRS; CDR2 reads YFSETQ. V gave up 2 bases and J gave up 8 bases; unmatched junction bases: 19. The CDR3 nucleotides read TGCGCCAGCAGCTTCGCACCGGGACAGGGTATCGTGTCAGGGGAAAAACTGTTTTTT. It encodes CASSFAPGQGIVSGEKLFF.

This chain links TRBV30 with TRBJ2-7; 11 bases are a match to TRBD2. Trimming at V came to 2 bases and at J to 7 bases, leaving 7 bases not matched to a gene. Germline V gives CDR1 GTSNPN, CDR2 SVGIG (reference sequence). The CDR3 spans 14 residues. CDR3 in amino acids: CAWSSSGREREQYF. CDR3 nucleotide sequence: TGTGCCTGGAGTAGTAGCGGGAGGGAGCGTGAGCAGTACTTC.

This chain connects TRBV13 to TRBJ1-5; D unclear. The CDR3 is 12 amino acids. V was shortened by 0 bases and J by 7 bases, with 4 bases between the two germline ends. Germline values: CDR1 PRHDT, CDR2 FYEKMQ (reference sequence). The CDR3, as DNA: TGTGCCAGCAGCTTAGGGCGGCAGCCCCAGCATTTT. Protein product: CASSLGRQPQHF.